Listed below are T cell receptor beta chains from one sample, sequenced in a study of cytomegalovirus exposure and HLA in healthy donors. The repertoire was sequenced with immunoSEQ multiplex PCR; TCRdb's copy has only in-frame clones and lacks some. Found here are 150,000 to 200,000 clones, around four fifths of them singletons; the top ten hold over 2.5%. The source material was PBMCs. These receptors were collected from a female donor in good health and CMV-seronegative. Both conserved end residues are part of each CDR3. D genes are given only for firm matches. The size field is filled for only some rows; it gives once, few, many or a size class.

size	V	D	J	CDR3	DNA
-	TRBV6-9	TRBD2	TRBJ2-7	CASSYFLDCSLAGISYEQYF	TGTGCCAGCAGTTATTTTTTGGACTGTTCTCTAGCGGGCATCTCCTACGAGCAGTACTTC
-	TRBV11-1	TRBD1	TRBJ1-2	CASSASGTGLRNGYTF	TGTGCCAGCAGCGCCTCCGGGACAGGGCTTCGCAATGGCTACACCTTC
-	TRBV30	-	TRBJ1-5	CAWSVQGDQPQHF	TGTGCCTGGAGTGTACAAGGGGATCAGCCCCAGCATTTT
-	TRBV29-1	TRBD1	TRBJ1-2	CSVVQGDLYDYTF	TGCAGCGTTGTACAGGGGGACCTCTATGACTACACCTTC
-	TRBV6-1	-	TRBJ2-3	CASSAGLNTDTQYF	TGTGCCAGCAGTGCGGGACTTAACACAGATACGCAGTATTTT
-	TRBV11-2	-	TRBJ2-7	CASSLDHWNTRAYEQYF	TGTGCCAGCAGCTTAGATCATTGGAATACTAGGGCCTACGAGCAGTACTTC
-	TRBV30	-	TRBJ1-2	CAWSRTGGFNYGYTF	TGTGCCTGGAGTAGGACGGGGGGCTTTAACTATGGCTACACCTTC
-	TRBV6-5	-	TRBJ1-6	CASSYSQGAYNSPLHF	TGTGCCAGCAGTTACTCGCAGGGCGCCTATAATTCACCCCTCCACTTT
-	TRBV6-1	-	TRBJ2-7	CASSEVWGHLSYEQYF	TGTGCCAGCAGTGAAGTATGGGGACACCTGTCCTACGAGCAGTACTTC
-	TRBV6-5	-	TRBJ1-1	CASSYSSVNTEAFF	TGTGCCAGCAGTTACTCGTCCGTGAACACTGAAGCTTTCTTT
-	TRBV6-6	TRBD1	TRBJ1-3	CASTTRGDRTGNTIYF	TGTGCCAGCACCACGAGGGGGGACAGGACCGGAAACACCATATATTTT
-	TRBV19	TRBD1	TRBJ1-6	CASSRDRTSSYNSPLHF	TGTGCCAGTAGTAGGGACAGGACGAGCTCCTATAATTCACCCCTCCACTTT
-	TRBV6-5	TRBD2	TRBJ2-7	CASSYSGTSLTYEQYF	TGTGCCAGCAGTTACTCCGGGACTAGCCTAACCTACGAGCAGTACTTC
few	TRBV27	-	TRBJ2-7	CATAGLPGVSYEQYF	TGTGCCACAGCAGGTTTGCCAGGGGTATCCTACGAGCAGTACTTC
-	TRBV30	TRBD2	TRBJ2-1	CALTQVAGYNEQFF	TGTGCCTTAACCCAGGTAGCGGGGTACAATGAGCAGTTCTTC
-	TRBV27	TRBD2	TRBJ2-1	CASSSSGSTVNEQFF	TGTGCCAGCAGTTCAAGCGGGAGTACGGTCAATGAGCAGTTCTTC
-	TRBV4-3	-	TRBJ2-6	CASSQGPGSGANVLTF	TGCGCCAGCAGCCAAGGACCAGGTTCAGGGGCCAACGTCCTGACTTTC
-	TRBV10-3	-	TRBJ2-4	CAISESMAGNIQYF	TGTGCCATCAGTGAGTCGATGGCGGGAAACATTCAGTACTTC
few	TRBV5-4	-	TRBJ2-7	CASSVGLLEQYF	TGTGCCAGCAGCGTGGGACTCCTCGAGCAGTACTTC
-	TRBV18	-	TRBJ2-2	CASSPPGQLGTGELFF	TGTGCCAGCTCACCACCTGGACAGCTAGGGACCGGGGAGCTGTTTTTT
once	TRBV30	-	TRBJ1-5	CAWREGRGLNQPQHF	TGTGCCTGGAGGGAGGGTAGGGGTCTCAATCAGCCCCAGCATTTT
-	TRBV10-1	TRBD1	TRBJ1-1	CASSPGTESFMNTEAFF	TGCGCCAGCAGCCCCGGGACAGAGTCCTTCATGAACACTGAAGCTTTCTTT
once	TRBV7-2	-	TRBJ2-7	CASSLTGYEQYF	TGTGCCAGCAGCCTAACGGGCTACGAGCAGTACTTC
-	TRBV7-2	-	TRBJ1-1	CASSSDRNTEAFF	TGTGCCAGCAGCTCTGACAGAAACACTGAAGCTTTCTTT
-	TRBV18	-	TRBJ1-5	CASSQQGEVQPQHF	TGTGCCAGCTCACAGCAGGGCGAGGTTCAGCCCCAGCATTTT
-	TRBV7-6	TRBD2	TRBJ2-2	CASRVAGETGELFF	TGTGCCAGCAGGGTAGCGGGAGAAACCGGGGAGCTGTTTTTT
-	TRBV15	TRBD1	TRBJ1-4	CATSRGGTGNEKLFF	TGTGCCACCAGCAGAGGCGGGACAGGGAATGAAAAACTGTTTTTT
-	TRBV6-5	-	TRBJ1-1	CASSYRRTFNTEAFF	TGTGCCAGCAGTTACCGCCGGACATTCAACACTGAAGCTTTCTTT
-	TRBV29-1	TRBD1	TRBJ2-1	CSVRTGGHNEQFF	TGCAGCGTTCGGACAGGGGGACACAATGAGCAGTTCTTC
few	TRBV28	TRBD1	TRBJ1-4	CASNMGQVNEKLFF	TGTGCCAGCAATATGGGACAGGTCAATGAAAAACTGTTTTTT
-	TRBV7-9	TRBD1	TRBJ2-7	CASSKAGGYEQYF	TGTGCCAGCAGCAAGGCAGGGGGCTACGAGCAGTACTTC
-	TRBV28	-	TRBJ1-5	CASRLPLSTQGNQPQHF	TGTGCCAGCAGGTTACCATTATCGACACAGGGTAATCAGCCCCAGCATTTT
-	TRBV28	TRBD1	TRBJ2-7	CASSLETGGVRF	TGTGCCAGCAGTCTCGAAACAGGGGGCGTCAGATTC
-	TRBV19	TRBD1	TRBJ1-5	CASTVDRGNQPQHF	TGTGCCAGTACCGTTGACAGGGGGAATCAGCCCCAGCATTTT
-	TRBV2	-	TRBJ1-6	CASSEGGEDSPLHF	TGTGCCAGCAGTGAAGGGGGAGAGGATTCACCCCTCCACTTT
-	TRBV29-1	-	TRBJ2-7	CSVGRDISEQYF	TGCAGCGTTGGCCGAGATATCAGCGAGCAGTACTTC
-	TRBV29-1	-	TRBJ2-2	CSAEEGGAGELFF	TGCAGCGCCGAAGAAGGAGGGGCCGGGGAGCTGTTTTTT